This T cell receptor (beta chain) is drawn from a study of response to subunit inactivated influenza vaccine. This clonotype was seen only a few times. The antigen remains undetermined. TCRdb re-called the RT-PCR reads through MiXCR, storing one row per CDR3 protein. The data contain 450,000 to 700,000 distinct CDR3 sequences, 14% of them singletons. The CDR3 spans 14 residues. Germline CDR1 SGHTA, CDR2 FQGNSA. V was clipped by 5 bases and J by 5 bases; unmatched bases: 7. Findings of the study overall: Authors suggested seasonal influenza vaccinations each recruit few new T cells.

The material sequenced was PBMCs from blood, taken roughly 12 days after vaccination. This clonotype was obtained from a man between 50 and 59 years old who received an inactivated influenza vaccine. The V gene is TRBV7-2, the J gene TRBJ2-5, with 8 bases lining up with TRBD1. The CDR3, as DNA: TGTGCCAGCAGCGTTAACAGGGGGTGGGAGACCCAGTACTTC. Its translation is CASSVNRGWETQYF.